A single sample gave rise to the 22 T cell receptor beta chains below, sequenced in a study of long-term antiretroviral therapy in people with HIV. Version v3.0 of the immunoSEQ assay was performed at survey level. The assay was immunoSEQ multiplex PCR, and TCRdb's table has in-frame clones only and misses some. The sample records 30,000 or so clones, approximately 83% being singletons. The source material was unsorted PBMCs, sampled 0.8 years before starting antiretroviral therapy. Receptors were obtained from a man aged 18-30 years with HIV.

This chain uses TRBV11-2 with TRBJ2-7; perhaps TRBD2 as D (6 bases). Per germline, CDR1 SGHAT and CDR2 FQNNGV. Deletions cut 2 bases from V and 3 bases from J, with 8 bases between. The CDR3 contains 13 residues. Here the CDR3 DNA reads TGTGCCAGCAGCTTAAGTAGCGGCTACGAGCAGTACTTC. It yields the protein CASSLSSGYEQYF.

This chain joins TRBV7-9 and TRBJ1-5; possible D gene TRBD1, 6 bases. The germline gives CDR1 SEHNR, CDR2 FQNEAQ (reference sequence). This CDR3 region has 14 residues. Trimming cost V 3 bases and J 6 bases, with 12 bases left between them. For the CDR3, the DNA is TGTGCCAGCAGCTTGGCGGGGGCGGGTCAGCCCCAGCATTTT. Translated, it gives CASSLAGAGQPQHF.

The chain is built from TRBV7-9 and TRBJ1-4; 7 positions match TRBD1. V shed 6 bases, J shed 0 bases, and the junction held 4 bases outside the gene matches. Per germline, CDR1 SEHNR and CDR2 FQNEAQ (reference sequence). This CDR3 is 15 amino acids long. CDR3 residues: CASRTGTATNEKLFF. The CDR3 DNA reads as TGTGCCAGCAGGACGGGGACAGCAACTAATGAAAAACTGTTTTTT. The full variable domain, its missing parts supplied by reference TRBV7-9 and TRBJ1-4, is DTGVSQNPRHKITKRGQNVTFRCDPISEHNRLYWYRQTLGQGPEFLTYFQNEAQLEKSRLLSDRFSAERPKGSFSTLEIQRTEQGDSAMYLCASRTGTATNEKLFFGSGTQLSVL.

This chain connects TRBV30 to TRBJ2-5; 11 bases are shared with TRBD2. The V gene end was trimmed by 3 bases and the J gene end by 5 bases; junction bases not matched to a gene: 8. The CDR3 has 15 residues. Germline V gene data show CDR1 as GTSNPN and CDR2 as SVGIG (reference sequence). CDR3 protein: CAWRPRLAGQETQYF. CDR3 coding DNA: TGTGCCTGGAGACCAAGACTAGCGGGACAGGAGACCCAGTACTTC. Variable domain in full (rest from reference TRBV30 and TRBJ2-5): SQTIHQWPATLVQPVGSPLSLECTVEGTSNPNLYWYRQAAGRGLQLLFYSVGIGQISSEVPQNLSASRPQDRQFILSSKKLLLSDSGFYLCAWRPRLAGQETQYFGPGTRLLVL.

As for this clone: A read error may account for a junction end that differs from germline. This rearrangement joins TRBV19 to TRBJ2-1; D ambiguous. This CDR3 is built from 14 residues. CDR1 and CDR2 from the germline V gene are LNHDA and SQIVND (reference sequence). CDR3 nucleotides: TGTGCCAGTAGTATAGATCTATACGTTCCAGAGCTGTTCTTC. Protein product: CASSIDLYVPELFF.

This clone was counted once. The chain uses TRBV30 and TRBJ2-3; D perhaps matches TRBD1 (5 bases). V was shortened by 3 bases and J by 4 bases, with 14 bases between the two germline ends. From germline, CDR1 is GTSNPN and CDR2 SVGIG (reference sequence). The CDR3 covers 14 residues. DNA for the CDR3: TGTGCCTGGAGACCAGCAGGGTCAGCAGATACGCAGTATTTT. This encodes CAWRPAGSADTQYF.

The genes are TRBV6-1 and TRBJ2-2, with unresolved D. CDR1 is MNHNS and CDR2 is SASEGT in the germline V gene. Trimming cost V 9 bases and J 0 bases, with 5 bases left between them. The CDR3 contains 12 residues. In DNA, the CDR3 is TGTGCCAGTTACCCGAACACCGGGGAGCTGTTTTTT. This gives the protein CASYPNTGELFF.

The chain joins TRBV6-6 to TRBJ2-7; 10 nucleotides match TRBD2. Unmatched junction bases numbered 8, after V lost 8 bases and J lost 1 base. The CDR3 covers 15 residues. Germline lookup yields CDR1 MNHNY and CDR2 SVGAGI (reference sequence). CDR3 protein: CASVLASGSSYEQYF. The CDR3 nucleotides read TGTGCCAGCGTGCTGGCTAGCGGGAGTTCCTACGAGCAGTACTTC.

This clone showed up just a few times. This chain links TRBV7-3 with TRBJ2-7; TRBD2 is a possible D gene (5 bases). The germline V and J ends were trimmed by 3 bases and 4 bases, with 13 bases remaining between them. Germline CDR1 reads SGHTA; CDR2 reads FQGTGA. CDR3 length: 14 residues. The DNA for the CDR3 is TGTGCCAGCAGCTTGGACTCCTTTGGGTACGAGCAGTACTTC. It codes for CASSLDSFGYEQYF.

This clone was detected a few times. This chain uses TRBV19 with TRBJ2-7, with no clear D. The CDR3 spans 14 residues. The V and J ends lost 4 bases and 0 bases respectively, with 10 bases between them. The germline V gene has CDR1 LNHDA and CDR2 SQIVND (reference sequence). CDR3 nucleotide sequence: TGTGCCAGTAGTAACCTCTTTGCCTCCTACGAGCAGTACTTC. Protein sequence: CASSNLFASYEQYF.

This clone showed up just once. This chain connects TRBV7-2 to TRBJ1-5; the match to TRBD1 covers 7 bases. The CDR3 has 13 residues. Germline values: CDR1 SGHTA, CDR2 FQGNSA. V was clipped by 8 bases and J by 6 bases; unmatched bases: 7. CDR3 DNA: TGTGCCAGCTCACAGGGGTCAGGTCAGCCCCAGCATTTT. As protein: CASSQGSGQPQHF.

V is TRBV5-1 and J is TRBJ2-2; 12 bases are shared with TRBD2. Germline CDR1 and CDR2: SGHRS and YFSETQ. The ends lost 4 bases at V and 1 base at J; junction bases unmatched: 5. The CDR3 is 17 amino acids. The CDR3 region is CASSSKLAGGNTGELFF. The CDR3 coding sequence is TGCGCCAGCAGCAGCAAACTAGCGGGAGGGAACACCGGGGAGCTGTTTTTT.

This chain connects TRBV9 to TRBJ2-6, with unresolved D. CDR1 is SGDLS, CDR2 YYNGEE, per germline. The CDR3 covers 18 residues. V gave up 5 bases and J gave up 0 bases, with 18 bases separating them. The DNA of the CDR3 is TGTGCCAGCAGTGGGGTGTGGGCTCCTAACTCTGGGGCCAACGTCCTGACTTTC. Translating it yields CASSGVWAPNSGANVLTF. The full variable domain, completed using reference TRBV9 and TRBJ2-6, is DSGVTQTPKHLITATGQRVTLRCSPRSGDLSVYWYQQSLDQGLQFLIQYYNGEERAKGNILERFSAQQFPDLHSELNLSSLELGDSALYFCASSGVWAPNSGANVLTFGAGSRLTVL.

The chain carries TRBV15 and TRBJ1-1; weak D call: TRBD1 (6 bases). The CDR3 is 18 amino acids. From germline, CDR1 is LNHNV and CDR2 YYDKDF (reference sequence). V was clipped by 4 bases and J by 9 bases, with 30 bases between them. The CDR3 sequence: CATSTIGGFRAAGPQAFF. Written as DNA, the CDR3 is TGTGCCACCAGCACAATAGGGGGGTTTAGGGCAGCCGGGCCTCAAGCTTTCTTT.

The chain couples TRBV27 to TRBJ2-5, with D possibly matching TRBD2 (6 bases). Germline assignment: CDR1 MNHEY and CDR2 SMNVEV (reference sequence). The CDR3 runs to 19 residues. Trimming removed 4 bases at V and 2 bases at J, with 26 bases between. The CDR3 protein is CASSYAGGWSGLPQETQYF. In nucleotides, the CDR3 is TGTGCCAGCAGTTACGCTGGAGGGTGGTCCGGCCTTCCACAAGAGACCCAGTACTTC.

The chain is built from TRBV6-5 and TRBJ2-2; D not resolved. V was pared by 8 bases and J by 2 bases, with 6 bases between. CDR1 and CDR2 from the germline V gene are MNHEY and SVGAGI. This CDR3 contains 12 residues. The CDR3 nucleotides read TGTGCCAGCGGCGGTAACACCGGGGAGCTGTTTTTT. Amino acid sequence: CASGGNTGELFF.

The chain employs TRBV9 and TRBJ1-2, with 7 bases fitting TRBD1. Germline V gene data show CDR1 as SGDLS and CDR2 as YYNGEE. The CDR3 covers 14 residues. V gave up 5 bases and J gave up 3 bases; unmatched junction bases: 7. The CDR3 nucleotides read TGTGCCAGCAGTGCATCCGGGACAGACTATGGCTACACCTTC. The encoded protein is CASSASGTDYGYTF.

The chain recombines TRBV10-3 with TRBJ2-1; TRBD2 might be the D (5 bases). Germline CDR1 is ENHRY and CDR2 is SYGVKD. CDR3 size: 13 residues. With 3 bases removed from V and 2 bases from J, the gap between germline ends came to 5 bases. Written as DNA, the CDR3 is TGTGCCATCAGTGACGGGACCTACAATGAGCAGTTCTTC. Its protein product is CAISDGTYNEQFF.

The chain couples TRBV4-1 to TRBJ2-1; D is perhaps TRBD2 (5 bases). CDR1 is MGHRA and CDR2 is YSYEKL in the germline V gene. This CDR3 is built from 15 residues. Trimming cost V 8 bases and J 6 bases, with 20 bases left between them. The DNA for the CDR3 is TGCGCCAGCGGAGGCGTTGCGGGCGCCACCAATGAGCAGTTCTTC. Amino acids: CASGGVAGATNEQFF.

The genes are TRBV11-1 and TRBJ1-2; D is unclear. The V gene's germline CDR1 is SGHAT and CDR2 FQDESV (reference sequence). The length of the CDR3 is 11 residues. V lost 3 bases and J lost 8, with 7 bases in between. CDR3: CASSFQTGYTF. DNA for the CDR3: TGTGCCAGCAGCTTTCAGACCGGCTACACCTTC.

This clone turned up a few times. V is TRBV7-9 and J is TRBJ1-5, with D perhaps matching TRBD1 (5 bases). Germline CDR1 SEHNR, CDR2 FQNEAQ (reference sequence). The CDR3 runs 13 residues. V lost 1 base and J 9 bases, leaving 10 bases between the germline ends. The CDR3 DNA sequence: TGTGCCAGCAGCTTAGGGCAGGGAGGGCCCCAGCATTTT. The encoded protein is CASSLGQGGPQHF.

This clone turned up a few times. This chain joins TRBV5-4 and TRBJ1-6; 10 nucleotides line up with TRBD1. The CDR3 length is 14 residues. CDR1 SGHNT and CDR2 YYREEE come from the germline V gene (reference sequence). The junction had 4 bases not matched to a gene; V was cut back by 3 bases and J by 10 bases. The CDR3 DNA reads TGTGCCAGCAGCTACGGACAGGGGGTATCACCCCTCCACTTT. Its translation: CASSYGQGVSPLHF.